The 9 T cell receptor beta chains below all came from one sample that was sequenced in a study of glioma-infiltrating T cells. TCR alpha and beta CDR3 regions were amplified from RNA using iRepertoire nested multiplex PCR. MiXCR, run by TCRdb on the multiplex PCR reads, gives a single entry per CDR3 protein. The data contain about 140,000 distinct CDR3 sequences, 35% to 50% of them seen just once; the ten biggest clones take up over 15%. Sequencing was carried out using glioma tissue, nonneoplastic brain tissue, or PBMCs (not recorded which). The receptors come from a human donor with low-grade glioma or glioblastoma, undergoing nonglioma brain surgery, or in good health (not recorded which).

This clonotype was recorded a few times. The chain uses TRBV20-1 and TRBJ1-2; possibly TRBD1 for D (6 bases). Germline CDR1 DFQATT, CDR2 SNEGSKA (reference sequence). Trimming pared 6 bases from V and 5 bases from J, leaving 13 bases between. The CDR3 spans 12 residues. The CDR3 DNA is TGCAGTGCCACAGGGCAACTATATGGCTACACCTTC. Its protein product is CSATGQLYGYTF.

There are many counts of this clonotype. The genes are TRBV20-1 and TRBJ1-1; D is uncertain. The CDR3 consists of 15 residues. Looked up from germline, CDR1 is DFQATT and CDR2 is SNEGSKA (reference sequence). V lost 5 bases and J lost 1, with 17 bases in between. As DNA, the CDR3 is TGCAGTGCTCCCTCTCCGGAGGTCTCGAACACTGAAGCTTTCTTT. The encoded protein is CSAPSPEVSNTEAFF.

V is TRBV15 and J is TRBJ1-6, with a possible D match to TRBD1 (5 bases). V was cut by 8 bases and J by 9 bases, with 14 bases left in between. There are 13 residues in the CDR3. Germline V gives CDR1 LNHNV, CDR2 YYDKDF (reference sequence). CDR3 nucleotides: TGTGCCACCGGATTTGGGGCAGGTTCACCCCTCCACTTT. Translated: CATGFGAGSPLHF.

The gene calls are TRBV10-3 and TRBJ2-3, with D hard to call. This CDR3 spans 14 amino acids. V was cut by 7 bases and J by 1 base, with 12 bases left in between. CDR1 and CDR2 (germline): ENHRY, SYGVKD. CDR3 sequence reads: CAITLGGGTDTQYF. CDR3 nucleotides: TGTGCCATCACCCTGGGTGGGGGCACAGATACGCAGTATTTT.

The CDR3 DNA reads TGTGCCAGCAGCCTGTCTACCACCTCTGGGGCCAACGTCCTGACTTTC. The encoded protein is CASSLSTTSGANVLTF. The rearrangement joins TRBV5-5 to TRBJ2-6; D call uncertain. V gave up 4 bases and J gave up 0 bases, with 11 bases separating them. The CDR3 length is 16 residues. The germline gives CDR1 SGHKS, CDR2 YYEKEE (reference sequence).

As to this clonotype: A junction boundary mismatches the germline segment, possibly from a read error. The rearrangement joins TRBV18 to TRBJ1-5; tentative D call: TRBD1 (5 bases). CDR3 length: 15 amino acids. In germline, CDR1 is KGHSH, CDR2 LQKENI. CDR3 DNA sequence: TGTGCCAGCTCACCGCCGGGGGGAGGAAATCGGCCCCAGCATTTT. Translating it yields CASSPPGGGNRPQHF.

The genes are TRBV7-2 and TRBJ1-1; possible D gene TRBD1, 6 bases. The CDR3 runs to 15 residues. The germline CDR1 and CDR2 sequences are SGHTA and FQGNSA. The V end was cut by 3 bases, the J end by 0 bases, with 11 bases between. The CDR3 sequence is CASSLGGAMNTEAFF. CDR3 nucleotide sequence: TGTGCCAGCAGCTTGGGGGGCGCGATGAACACTGAAGCTTTCTTT.

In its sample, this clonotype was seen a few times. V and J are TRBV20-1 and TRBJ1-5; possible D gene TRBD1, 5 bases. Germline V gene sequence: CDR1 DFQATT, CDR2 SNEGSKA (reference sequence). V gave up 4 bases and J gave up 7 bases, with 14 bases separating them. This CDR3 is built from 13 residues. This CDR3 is CSAILGVGQPQHF. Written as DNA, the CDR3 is TGCAGTGCTATCCTGGGGGTCGGGCAGCCCCAGCATTTT.

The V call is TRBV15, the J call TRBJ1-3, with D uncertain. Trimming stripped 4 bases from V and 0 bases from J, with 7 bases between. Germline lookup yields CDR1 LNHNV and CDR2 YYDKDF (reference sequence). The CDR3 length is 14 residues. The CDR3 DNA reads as TGTGCCACCAGCAAGGAGACCTCTGGAAACACCATATATTTT. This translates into CATSKETSGNTIYF.